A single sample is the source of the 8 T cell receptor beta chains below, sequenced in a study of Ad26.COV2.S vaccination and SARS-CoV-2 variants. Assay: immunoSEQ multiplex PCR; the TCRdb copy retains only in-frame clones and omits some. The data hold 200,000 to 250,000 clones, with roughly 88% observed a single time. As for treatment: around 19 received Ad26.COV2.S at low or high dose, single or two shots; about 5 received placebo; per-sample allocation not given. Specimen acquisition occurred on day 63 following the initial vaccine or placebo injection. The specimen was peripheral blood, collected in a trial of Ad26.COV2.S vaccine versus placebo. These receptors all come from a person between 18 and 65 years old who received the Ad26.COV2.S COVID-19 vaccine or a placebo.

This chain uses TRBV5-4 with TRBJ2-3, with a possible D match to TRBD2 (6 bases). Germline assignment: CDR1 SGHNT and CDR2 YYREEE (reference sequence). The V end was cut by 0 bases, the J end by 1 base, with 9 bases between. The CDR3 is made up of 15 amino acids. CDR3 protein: CASSLGRGGTDTQYF. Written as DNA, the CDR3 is TGTGCCAGCAGCTTGGGGAGGGGAGGCACAGATACGCAGTATTTT.

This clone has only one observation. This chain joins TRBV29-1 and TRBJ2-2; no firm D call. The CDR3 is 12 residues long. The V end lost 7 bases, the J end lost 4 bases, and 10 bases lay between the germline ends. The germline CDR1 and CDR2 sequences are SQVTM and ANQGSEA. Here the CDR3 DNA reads TGCAGCGCCCCGGCCTCCACCGGGGAGCTGTTTTTT. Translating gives CSAPASTGELFF.

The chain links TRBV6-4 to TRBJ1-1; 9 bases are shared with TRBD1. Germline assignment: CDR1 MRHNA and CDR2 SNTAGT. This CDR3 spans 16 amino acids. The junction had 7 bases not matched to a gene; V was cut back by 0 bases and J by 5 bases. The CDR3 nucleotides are TGTGCCAGCAGTGACTCGGGACAGGGTGTGCGAACTGAAGCTTTCTTT. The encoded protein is CASSDSGQGVRTEAFF.

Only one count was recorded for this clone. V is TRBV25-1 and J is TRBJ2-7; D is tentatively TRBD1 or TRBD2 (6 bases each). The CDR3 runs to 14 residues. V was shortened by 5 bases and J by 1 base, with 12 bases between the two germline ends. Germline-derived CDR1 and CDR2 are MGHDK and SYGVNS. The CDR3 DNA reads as TGTGCCAGCAGTCGGACAGCGGGTTCCTACGAGCAGTACTTC. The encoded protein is CASSRTAGSYEQYF.

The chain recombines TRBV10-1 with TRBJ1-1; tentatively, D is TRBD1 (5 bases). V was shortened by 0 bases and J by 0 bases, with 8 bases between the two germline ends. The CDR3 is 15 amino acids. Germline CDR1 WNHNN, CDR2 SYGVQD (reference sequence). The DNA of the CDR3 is TGCGCCAGCAGTGAGTCGCGGGGCTTGAACACTGAAGCTTTCTTT. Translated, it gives CASSESRGLNTEAFF.

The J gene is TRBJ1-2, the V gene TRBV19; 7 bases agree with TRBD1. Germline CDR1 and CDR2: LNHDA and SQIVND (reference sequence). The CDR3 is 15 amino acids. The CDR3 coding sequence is TGTGCTAGCCCAACCGGGACAGCCGATGGGGCCGGCTACACCTTC. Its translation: CASPTGTADGAGYTF.

The CDR3 sequence is CASSHPGGLANRNTGELFF. DNA of the CDR3: TGCGCCAGCAGCCACCCCGGCGGTCTAGCGAATAGAAACACCGGGGAGCTGTTTTTT. The chain recombines TRBV4-1 with TRBJ2-2; D is possibly TRBD2 (6 bases). This CDR3 is built from 19 residues. Trimming left V 3 bases short and J 2 bases short, with 22 bases between. The germline V gene has CDR1 MGHRA and CDR2 YSYEKL.

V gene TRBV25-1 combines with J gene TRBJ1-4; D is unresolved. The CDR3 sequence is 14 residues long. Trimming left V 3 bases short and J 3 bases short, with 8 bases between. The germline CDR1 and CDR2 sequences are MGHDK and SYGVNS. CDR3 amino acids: CASSELGPNEKLFF. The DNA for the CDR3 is TGTGCCAGCAGTGAGCTGGGTCCTAATGAAAAACTGTTTTTT.